The 23 T cell receptor beta chains listed next were all sequenced from one sample in a study of neurological immune-mediated disorders. TCRdb analysed the 5' RACE reads with MiXCR anew, one entry per CDR3 protein. The data contain approximately 60,000 distinct CDR3 sequences, over 4% of them seen just once; the ten biggest clones take up 2.5% to 3%. The sequenced material came from PBMCs. These receptors were obtained from a man aged 50 to 60 with multiple sclerosis.

This clonotype was recorded a few times. This chain joins TRBV16 and TRBJ2-7; D remains unclear. Germline-derived CDR1 and CDR2 are KGHSY and FQNENV. The ends were cut back, 0 bases at V and 7 bases at J, with 7 bases in the middle. This CDR3 comprises 12 residues. The CDR3 region has the DNA TGTGCCAGCAGCCAATCTTTGTATGAGCAGTACTTC. Translating gives CASSQSLYEQYF.

This clonotype has ten or more counts. V is TRBV28 and J is TRBJ1-5; 7 bases agree with TRBD1. CDR3 length: 15 residues. J was trimmed by 4 bases and V by 6 bases; bases with no gene match: 9. CDR1 MDHEN and CDR2 SYDVKM come from the germline V gene. The CDR3 here is CASRAGTERNQPQHF. CDR3 DNA: TGTGCCAGCAGGGCCGGGACAGAGAGAAATCAGCCCCAGCATTTT.

This clonotype was seen many times. The CDR3 DNA follows: TGTGCCAGCAGCGCGTCCGGGACAGTCACCGGGGAGCTGTTTTTT. This translates into CASSASGTVTGELFF. This chain joins TRBV9 and TRBJ2-2, with 7 bases that match TRBD1. The CDR3 consists of 15 residues. Germline V lookup: CDR1 SGDLS, CDR2 YYNGEE. V shed 3 bases, J shed 4 bases, and the junction held 6 bases outside the gene matches.

This clonotype was found many times. A read error may produce the germline difference seen at one junction end. As DNA, the CDR3 is TGTGCCAGCAGCCGGGACCCGATAAGCTCCTATAATTCACCCCTCAACTTT. Translating it yields CASSRDPISSYNSPLNF. This chain joins TRBV28 and TRBJ1-6; perhaps TRBD1 as D (5 bases). This CDR3 region has 17 residues. The germline gives CDR1 MDHEN, CDR2 SYDVKM.

In this sample, this clonotype turned up a few times. The V call is TRBV5-5, the J call TRBJ1-5, with no clear D. Trimming pared 1 base from V and 6 bases from J, leaving 8 bases between. CDR1 and CDR2 from the germline V gene are SGHKS and YYEKEE (reference sequence). CDR3 length: 13 amino acids. In nucleotides, the CDR3 is TGTGCCAGCAGCTTGAAGGGCAGTCAGCCCCAGCATTTT. This encodes CASSLKGSQPQHF.

Ten or more counts support this clonotype. V is TRBV20-1 and J is TRBJ2-1; 8 bases are a match to TRBD1. The CDR3 is 14 residues long. Per the germline V gene, CDR1 is DFQATT and CDR2 is SNEGSKA (reference sequence). J gave up 4 bases and V 5 bases, and 7 bases lay outside the gene matches. CDR3 sequence: CSAARQGKYNEQFF. In nucleotides, the CDR3 is TGCAGTGCTGCCCGACAGGGGAAGTACAATGAGCAGTTCTTC.

This clonotype was counted ten times or more. This chain joins TRBV20-1 and TRBJ1-2, with D unresolved. CDR1 is DFQATT, CDR2 SNEGSKA, per germline (reference sequence). The V gene lost 3 bases and the J gene lost 0 bases, with 14 bases spanning the gap. This CDR3 contains 15 residues. As DNA, the CDR3 is TGCAGTGCTAGCCCCTCGGGCTACACTAACTATGGCTACACCTTC. As protein: CSASPSGYTNYGYTF.

This clonotype was seen repeatedly, ten times or more. This chain joins TRBV5-1 and TRBJ1-1; D call uncertain. Between the trimmed V and J ends, which lost 0 bases and 1 base, there was a span of 4 bases. This CDR3 is 13 amino acids long. Germline V gene sequence: CDR1 SGHRS, CDR2 YFSETQ. The CDR3 is CASSLAANTEAFF. DNA for the CDR3: TGCGCCAGCAGCTTGGCAGCGAACACTGAAGCTTTCTTT.

This clonotype was seen many times. This sequence joins TRBV7-2 and TRBJ2-7; 9 bases line up with TRBD2. V was clipped by 5 bases and J by 5 bases; unmatched bases: 10. Germline V gene data show CDR1 as SGHTA and CDR2 as FQGNSA. The CDR3 has 15 amino acids. CDR3 amino acids: CASSTGLALLNEQYF. CDR3 bases: TGTGCCAGCAGCACGGGACTAGCTCTTCTTAACGAGCAGTACTTC.

There are many counts of this clonotype. The J gene is TRBJ2-3, the V gene TRBV24-1; D is unclear. Germline values: CDR1 KGHDR, CDR2 SFDVKD. The germline V and J ends were trimmed by 3 bases and 5 bases, with 5 bases remaining between them. The CDR3 runs 12 residues. The CDR3 nucleotides are TGTGCCACCAGTGATGATGTAGATACGCAGTATTTT. This encodes CATSDDVDTQYF.

At least ten counts were recorded for this clonotype. The chain recombines TRBV20-1 with TRBJ2-5, with TRBD2 matching 9 bases. CDR1 and CDR2 (germline): DFQATT, SNEGSKA (reference sequence). V dropped 1 base and J dropped 5; count of bases not matched to a gene: 2. The CDR3 spans 13 residues. CDR3 sequence: CSARGTSGETQYF. In DNA, the CDR3 is TGCAGTGCTAGAGGCACTAGCGGGGAGACCCAGTACTTC.

This clonotype was seen more than once but under ten times. The gene calls are TRBV12-3 or TRBV12-4 and TRBJ1-1, with D perhaps matching TRBD1 (5 bases). The length of the CDR3 is 12 residues. The ends were cut back, 5 bases at V and 9 bases at J, with 13 bases in the middle. CDR3 protein: CASSPDTGKAFF. The CDR3 nucleotides are TGTGCCAGCAGTCCGGACACCGGTAAAGCTTTCTTT.

In this sample, this clonotype turned up many times. The V call is TRBV7-2, the J call TRBJ2-5; 12 nucleotides line up with TRBD2. Germline values: CDR1 SGHTA, CDR2 FQGNSA. CDR3 length: 16 amino acids. V gave up 1 base and J gave up 4 bases; unmatched junction bases: 4. CDR3 bases: TGTGCCAGCAGCTTAGGCCTAGCGGGGGGGTCAGAGACCCAGTACTTC. Amino acid sequence: CASSLGLAGGSETQYF. Complete variable domain (other parts from reference TRBV7-2 and TRBJ2-5): GAGVSQSPSNKVTEKGKDVELRCDPISGHTALYWYRQSLGQGLEFLIYFQGNSAPDKSGLPSDRFSAERTGGSVSTLTIQRTQQEDSAVYLCASSLGLAGGSETQYFGPGTRLLVL.

This clonotype has ten or more counts. This chain uses TRBV5-1 with TRBJ2-7; D possibly corresponds to TRBD2 (6 bases). The CDR3 consists of 12 residues. Germline V gene sequence: CDR1 SGHRS, CDR2 YFSETQ. The germline V and J ends were trimmed by 4 bases and 7 bases, with 12 bases remaining between them. CDR3 residues: CASSGGAREQYF. The DNA of the CDR3 is TGCGCCAGCAGCGGAGGGGCGCGGGAGCAGTACTTC.

This clonotype was seen at least ten times. The J gene is TRBJ2-1, the V gene TRBV28; D is unresolved. Germline loops: CDR1 MDHEN, CDR2 SYDVKM. The CDR3 sequence is 15 residues long. V shed 6 bases and J shed 0 bases, with 12 bases lying between them. The CDR3 bases are TGTGCCAGCAGCTCGCATGGAAGCTCCTACAATGAGCAGTTCTTC. Translating it yields CASSSHGSSYNEQFF.

This clonotype was recorded many times. The V call is TRBV6-6, the J call TRBJ2-5; 7 bases align to TRBD1. Germline V gene sequence: CDR1 MNHNY, CDR2 SVGAGI (reference sequence). The CDR3 has 14 residues. V was pared by 5 bases and J by 2 bases, with 5 bases of the junction left unmatched. The CDR3 sequence: CASSLGQDQETQYF. In DNA, the CDR3 is TGTGCCAGCAGTCTCGGACAGGATCAAGAGACCCAGTACTTC.

This clonotype was recorded a few times. This may be a read error, as it is one base from a much larger clone. CDR3 sequence reads: CASSHVRERDYEQYF. The CDR3 coding sequence is TGCGCCAGCAGCCACGTCCGGGAAAGGGACTACGAGCAGTACTTC. V usage is TRBV4-1 and J usage is TRBJ2-7; D might be TRBD2 (5 bases). Germline loops: CDR1 MGHRA, CDR2 YSYEKL. V was pared by 3 bases and J by 3 bases, with 15 bases between. There are 15 residues in the CDR3.

This clonotype was observed at least ten times. The chain links TRBV6-5 to TRBJ1-1, with 8 bases aligning to TRBD1. The CDR3 spans 15 residues. J gave up 5 bases and V 2 bases, and 7 bases lay outside the gene matches. The germline V gene has CDR1 MNHEY and CDR2 SVGAGI. In DNA form, the CDR3 reads TGTGCCAGCAGTTACCACGGACAGGGAGGAACTGAAGCTTTCTTT. It translates to CASSYHGQGGTEAFF.

This clonotype was found a few times. V gene TRBV10-3 combines with J gene TRBJ2-7; D might be TRBD2 (5 bases). The V end lost 3 bases, the J end lost 7 bases, and 19 bases lay between the germline ends. The length of the CDR3 is 15 residues. Germline V CDR1 and CDR2: ENHRY, SYGVKD. The CDR3 DNA sequence: TGTGCCATCAGTGAACGATACCGGGATGAAGGGGAGCAGTACTTC. This translates into CAISERYRDEGEQYF.

This clonotype occurred many times. CDR3 coding DNA: TGCGCCAGCAGCCAAGATCTTGGGGGATGGAGCAATCAGCCCCAGCATTTT. It yields the protein CASSQDLGGWSNQPQHF. The genes are TRBV4-1 and TRBJ1-5; D is perhaps TRBD1 (5 bases). Germline loops: CDR1 MGHRA, CDR2 YSYEKL. With 0 bases removed from V and 1 base from J, the gap between germline ends came to 13 bases. This CDR3 comprises 17 residues.

In its sample, this clonotype was seen many times. The gene calls are TRBV5-5 and TRBJ2-5; 7 bases map to TRBD2. Per the germline V gene, CDR1 is SGHKS and CDR2 is YYEKEE (reference sequence). V gave up 4 bases and J gave up 5 bases; unmatched junction bases: 8. This CDR3 contains 14 residues. The chain's CDR3 is CASSLGTGGETQYF. For the CDR3, the DNA is TGTGCCAGCAGCCTCGGGACCGGGGGGGAGACCCAGTACTTC.

The table lists this clonotype with a few counts. The chain links TRBV20-1 to TRBJ2-5; 8 bases are a match to TRBD2. Germline-derived CDR1 and CDR2 are DFQATT and SNEGSKA (reference sequence). The trim removed 8 bases at V and 7 bases at J, leaving 12 bases unmatched. The CDR3 consists of 13 residues. In DNA form, the CDR3 reads TGCAGTCCGAGCTTACGGGGGGGCCGGACCCAGTACTTC. Translated: CSPSLRGGRTQYF.

Ten or more counts support this clonotype. The rearrangement joins TRBV7-7 to TRBJ2-1; 12 positions agree with TRBD1. The CDR3 consists of 15 residues. After removal of 4 bases from V and 6 bases from J, the junction contained 4 bases not matched to a gene. In germline, CDR1 is SSHAT, CDR2 FNYEAQ (reference sequence). For the CDR3, the DNA is TGTGCCAGCAGCTGGGGGACAGGGGGCCTCAATGAGCAGTTCTTC. Its protein product is CASSWGTGGLNEQFF. The full variable domain, rest sourced from reference TRBV7-7 and TRBJ2-1, is GAGVSQSPRYKVTKRGQDVTLRCDPISSHATLYWYQQALGQGPEFLTYFNYEAQPDKSGLPSDRFSAERPEGSISTLTIQRTEQRDSAMYRCASSWGTGGLNEQFFGPGTRLTVL.